Described below is a single TCR beta chain sequence and its context. What it binds is unknown. The CDR3 extends over 15 amino acids. The ends lost 1 base at V and 3 bases at J; junction bases unmatched: 5. The germline V gene encodes CDR1 SGHAT and CDR2 FQDESV (reference sequence). It was with a sample-barcoded 5' primer and a J-beta primer mix that a second PCR of roughly 7 to 12 cycles was run. A 12-random-nucleotide template-switch adaptor tagged each cDNA molecule. In TCRdb, the 5' RACE reads were re-called with MiXCR into one record per CDR3 protein. The sample holds 1,800,000 or so distinct CDR3 sequences, 35% to 50% seen once. The entry originates in a study of blood T cells in healthy people across ages. Points from the study as a whole: Relative to aged donors, long-lived donors carried more naive CD4+ cells and displayed higher diversity.

Sequencing input: blood. This receptor was taken from a human donor in good health. The V and J genes are TRBV11-1 and TRBJ1-1, with TRBD1 matching over 7 bases. The CDR3: CASSLVGTADTEAFF. CDR3 DNA sequence: TGTGCCAGCAGCTTAGTGGGGACAGCCGACACTGAAGCTTTCTTT.